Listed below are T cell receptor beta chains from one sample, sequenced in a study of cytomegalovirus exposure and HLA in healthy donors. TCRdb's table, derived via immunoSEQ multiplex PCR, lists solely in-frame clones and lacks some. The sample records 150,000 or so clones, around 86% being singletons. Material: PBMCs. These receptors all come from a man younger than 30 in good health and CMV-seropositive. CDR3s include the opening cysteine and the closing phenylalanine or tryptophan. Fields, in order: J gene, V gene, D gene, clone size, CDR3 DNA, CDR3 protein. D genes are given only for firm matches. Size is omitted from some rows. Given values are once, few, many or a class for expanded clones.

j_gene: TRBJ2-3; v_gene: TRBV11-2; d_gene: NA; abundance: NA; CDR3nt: TGTGCCAGCAGCTTCCGGTCGGAGGGGGATACGCAGTATTTT; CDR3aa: CASSFRSEGDTQYF
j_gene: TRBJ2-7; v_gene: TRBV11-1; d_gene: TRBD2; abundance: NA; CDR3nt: TGTGCCAGCAGCTTATCAAGCGGGGTCTTCTACGAGCAGTACTTC; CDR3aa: CASSLSSGVFYEQYF
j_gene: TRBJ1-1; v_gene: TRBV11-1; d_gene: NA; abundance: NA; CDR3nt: TGTGCCAGCAGCTTAATACCACGAGCTGAAGCTTTCTTT; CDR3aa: CASSLIPRAEAFF
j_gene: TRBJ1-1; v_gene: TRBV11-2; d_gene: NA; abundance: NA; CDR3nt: TGTGCCAGCAGCTCCCCGAGGAAGACTGAAGCTTTCTTT; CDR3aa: CASSSPRKTEAFF
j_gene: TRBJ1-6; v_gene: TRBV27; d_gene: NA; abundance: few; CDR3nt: TGTGCCAGCAGCATAGAGAGGGCCCCACAATCACCCCTCCACTTT; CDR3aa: CASSIERAPQSPLHF
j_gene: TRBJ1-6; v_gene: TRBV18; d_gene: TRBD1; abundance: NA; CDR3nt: TGTGCCAGCTCACCACTCCGGGACAGGGGTAATTCACCCCTCCACTTT; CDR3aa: CASSPLRDRGNSPLHF
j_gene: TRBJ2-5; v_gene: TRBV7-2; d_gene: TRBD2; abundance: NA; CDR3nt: TGTGCCAGCAGCTTGCCAGCGGGGTACCAAGAGACCCAGTACTTC; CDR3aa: CASSLPAGYQETQYF
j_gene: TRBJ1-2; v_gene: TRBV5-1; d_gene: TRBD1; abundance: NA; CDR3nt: TGCGCCAGCAGCTTCGGACAGGGGGCTGATGGCTACACCTTC; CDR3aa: CASSFGQGADGYTF
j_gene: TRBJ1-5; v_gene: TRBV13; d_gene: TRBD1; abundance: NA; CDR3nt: TGTGCCAGCAGCCAAGGACAGGGTTATCAGCCCCAGCATTTT; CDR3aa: CASSQGQGYQPQHF
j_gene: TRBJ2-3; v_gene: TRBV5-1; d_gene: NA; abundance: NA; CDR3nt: TGCGCCAGCAGCTTGGCGTCGTCGGATACGCAGTATTTT; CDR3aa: CASSLASSDTQYF
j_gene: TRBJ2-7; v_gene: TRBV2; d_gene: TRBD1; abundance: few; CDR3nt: TGTGCCAGCGTGGGACAGAGCTACGAGCAGTACTTC; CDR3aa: CASVGQSYEQYF
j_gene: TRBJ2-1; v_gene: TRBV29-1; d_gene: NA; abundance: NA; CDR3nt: TGCAGCGCCCCTGGGCTTTACAATGAGCAGTTCTTC; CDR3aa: CSAPGLYNEQFF
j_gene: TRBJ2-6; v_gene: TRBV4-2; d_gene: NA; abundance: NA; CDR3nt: TGTGCCAGCAGCCCGTACTCCCAGGGGTCTGGGGCCAACGTCCTGACTTTC; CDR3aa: CASSPYSQGSGANVLTF
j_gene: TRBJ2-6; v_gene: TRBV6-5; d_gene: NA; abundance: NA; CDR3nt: TGTGCCAGCCAAGCCCGGGGAGCCGGGGCCAACGTCCTGACTTTC; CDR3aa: CASQARGAGANVLTF
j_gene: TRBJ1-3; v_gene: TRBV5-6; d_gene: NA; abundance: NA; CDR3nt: TGTGCCAGCAGCAGCCGGGACTCTGGAAACACCATATATTTT; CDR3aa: CASSSRDSGNTIYF
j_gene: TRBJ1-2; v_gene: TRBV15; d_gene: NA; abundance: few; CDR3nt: TGTGCCACCAGCAGGTCAGGGGCCTATGGCTACACCTTC; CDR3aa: CATSRSGAYGYTF
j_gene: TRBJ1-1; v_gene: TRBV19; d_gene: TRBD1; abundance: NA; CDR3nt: TGTGCCAGTAACAGGGGGCCGATGAACACTGAAGCTTTCTTT; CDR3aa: CASNRGPMNTEAFF
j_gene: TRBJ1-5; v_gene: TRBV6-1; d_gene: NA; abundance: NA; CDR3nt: TGTGCCAGCAGGGAAGACAGCCAAAACAACAATCAGCCCCAGCATTTT; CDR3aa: CASREDSQNNNQPQHF
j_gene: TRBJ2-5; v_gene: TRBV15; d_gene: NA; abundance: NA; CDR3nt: TGTGCCACCAGCAGAGCGAAGGGGATTCAAGAGACCCAGTACTTC; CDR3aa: CATSRAKGIQETQYF
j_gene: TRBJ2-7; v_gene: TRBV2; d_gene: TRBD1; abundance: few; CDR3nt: TGTGCCAACAGACAGGGAGATTCCTACGAGCAGTACTTC; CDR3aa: CANRQGDSYEQYF
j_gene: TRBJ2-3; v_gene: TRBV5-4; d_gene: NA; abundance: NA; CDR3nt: TGTGCCAGCAGGCCCTGGAGGGGGCATTATACGCAGTATTTT; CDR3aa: CASRPWRGHYTQYF
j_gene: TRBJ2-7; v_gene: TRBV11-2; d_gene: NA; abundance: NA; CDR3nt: TGTGCCAGCAGCTTAGATGGCGGCACGACCTACGAGCAGTACTTC; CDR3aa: CASSLDGGTTYEQYF
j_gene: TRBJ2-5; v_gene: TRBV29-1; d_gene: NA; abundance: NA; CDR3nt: TGCAGCGTTCAGGCGGGGCTAGCGGAGACCCAGTACTTC; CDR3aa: CSVQAGLAETQYF
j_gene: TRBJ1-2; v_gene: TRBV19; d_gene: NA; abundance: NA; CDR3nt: TGTGCCAGTAGCTCTAGACAGGTGTGGAACTATGGCTACACCTTC; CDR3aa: CASSSRQVWNYGYTF
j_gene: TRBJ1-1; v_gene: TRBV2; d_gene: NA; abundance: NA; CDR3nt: TGTGCCAGCAGTGAACGCCGGACAGCGAACACTGAAGCTTTCTTT; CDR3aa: CASSERRTANTEAFF
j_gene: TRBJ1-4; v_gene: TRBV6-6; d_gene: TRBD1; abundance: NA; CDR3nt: TGTGCCATAGGACAGGGTAATGAAAAACTGTTTTTT; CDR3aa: CAIGQGNEKLFF
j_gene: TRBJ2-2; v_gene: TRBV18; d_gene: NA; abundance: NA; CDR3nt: TGTGCCAGCTCACCACGAGACACCGGGGAGCTGTTTTTT; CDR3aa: CASSPRDTGELFF
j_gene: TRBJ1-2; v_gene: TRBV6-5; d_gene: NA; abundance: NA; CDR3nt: TGTGCCAGCAGTTATTCGAGCGGGGCCTATGGCTACACCTTC; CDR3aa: CASSYSSGAYGYTF
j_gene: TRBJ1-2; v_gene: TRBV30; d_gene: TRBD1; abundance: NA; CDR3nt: TGTGCCTGGAGGATAACAGGGGGCAGGGATGGCTACACCTTC; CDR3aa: CAWRITGGRDGYTF
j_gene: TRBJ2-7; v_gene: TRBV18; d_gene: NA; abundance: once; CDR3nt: TGTGCCAGCTCACCGGCCGCTGGCTCCTACGAGCAGTACTTC; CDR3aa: CASSPAAGSYEQYF
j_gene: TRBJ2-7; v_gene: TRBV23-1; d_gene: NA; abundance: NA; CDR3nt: TGCGCCAGCAGTCAATCTTGCGGGAACGAGCAGTACTTC; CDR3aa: CASSQSCGNEQYF
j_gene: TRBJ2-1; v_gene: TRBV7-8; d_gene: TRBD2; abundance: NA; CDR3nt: TGTGCCAGCAGCCTACTAGCGGGAGGGCCGAATGAGCAGTTCTTC; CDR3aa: CASSLLAGGPNEQFF
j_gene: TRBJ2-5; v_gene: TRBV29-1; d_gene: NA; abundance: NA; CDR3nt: TGCAGCGCAGGTCACCAAGAGACCCAGTACTTC; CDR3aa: CSAGHQETQYF
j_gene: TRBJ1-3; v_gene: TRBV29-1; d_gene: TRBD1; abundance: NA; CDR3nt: TGCAGCGTCCAAGGCGGGACAGGGCCCGGAAACACCATATATTTT; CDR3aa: CSVQGGTGPGNTIYF
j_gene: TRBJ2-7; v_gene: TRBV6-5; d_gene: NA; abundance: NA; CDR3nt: TGTGCCAGCAGTTACTCGCAGGCCTCTCCCTACGAGCAGTACTTC; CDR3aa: CASSYSQASPYEQYF
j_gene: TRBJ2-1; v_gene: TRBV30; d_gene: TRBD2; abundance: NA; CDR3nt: TGTGCCTGGAGCTATACTAGCGGGGCCTACAATGAGCAGTTCTTC; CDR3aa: CAWSYTSGAYNEQFF
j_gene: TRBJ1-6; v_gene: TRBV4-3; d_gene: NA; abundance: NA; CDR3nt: TGCGCCAGCAGCCAAGTGCCCGGGGGGAATAATTCACCCCTCCACTTT; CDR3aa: CASSQVPGGNNSPLHF
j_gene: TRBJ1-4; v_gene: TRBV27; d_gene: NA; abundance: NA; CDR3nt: TGTGCCAGTTCTAGGGGGGGTGAAAAACTGTTTTTT; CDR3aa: CASSRGGEKLFF
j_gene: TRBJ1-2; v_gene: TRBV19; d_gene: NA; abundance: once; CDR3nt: TGTGCCAGTAGATTGGAGGCTTCGGAAGGCTACACCTTC; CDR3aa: CASRLEASEGYTF
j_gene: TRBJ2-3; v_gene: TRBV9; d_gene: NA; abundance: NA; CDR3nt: TGTGCCAGCAGCATCCGACACTCCGCACAAGATACGCAGTATTTT; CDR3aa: CASSIRHSAQDTQYF
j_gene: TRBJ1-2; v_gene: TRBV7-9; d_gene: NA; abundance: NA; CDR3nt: TGTGCCAGCAGCTTAGGACAGCCCTTTGGCTACACCTTC; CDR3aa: CASSLGQPFGYTF
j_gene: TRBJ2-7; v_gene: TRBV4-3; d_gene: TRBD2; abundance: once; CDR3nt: TGCGCCAGAGACCCTTTTCGGGGGGGGCCATGGGTCTTC; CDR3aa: CARDPFRGGPWVF
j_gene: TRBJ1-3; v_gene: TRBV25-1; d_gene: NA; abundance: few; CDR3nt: TGTGCCAGCACCCCGGGTGACACCATATATTTT; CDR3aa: CASTPGDTIYF
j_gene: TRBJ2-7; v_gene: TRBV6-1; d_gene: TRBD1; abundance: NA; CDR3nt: TGTGCCAGCAGTTTCCGGGACAGGGGATTGGAGCAGTACTTC; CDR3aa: CASSFRDRGLEQYF
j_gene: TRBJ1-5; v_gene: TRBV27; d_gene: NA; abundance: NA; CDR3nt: TGTGCCAGCAGTTTAATCTTTTCAGGGAGCAATCAGCCCCAGCATTTT; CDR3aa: CASSLIFSGSNQPQHF
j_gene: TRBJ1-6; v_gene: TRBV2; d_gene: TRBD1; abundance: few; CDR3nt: TGTGCCAGCAGTTTTGGACAGGGAGTTAATTCACCCCTCCACTTT; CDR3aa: CASSFGQGVNSPLHF
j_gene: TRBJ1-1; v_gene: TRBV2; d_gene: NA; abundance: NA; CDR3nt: TGTGCCAGCAGTGAAGGGGGGCTGCTGAACACTGAAGCTTTCTTT; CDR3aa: CASSEGGLLNTEAFF
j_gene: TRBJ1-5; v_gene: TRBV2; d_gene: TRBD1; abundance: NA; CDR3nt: TGTGCCAGCAGTGAGGGACAGGCCAATCAGCCCCAGCATTTT; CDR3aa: CASSEGQANQPQHF
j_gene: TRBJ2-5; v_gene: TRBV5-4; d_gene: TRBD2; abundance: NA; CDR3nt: TGTGCCAGCAGCTCAGATACGGGGGGGGAGACCCAGTACTTC; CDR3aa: CASSSDTGGETQYF
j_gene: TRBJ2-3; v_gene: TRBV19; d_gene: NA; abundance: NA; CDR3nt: TGTGCCAGTAGTATTCCCGCCGGCTCCCGGGGTGATACGCAGTATTTT; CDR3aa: CASSIPAGSRGDTQYF
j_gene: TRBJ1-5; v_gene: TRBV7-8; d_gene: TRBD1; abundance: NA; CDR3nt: TGTGCCAGCAGCCCCCAGACAGGGCAAAATCAGCCCCAGCATTTT; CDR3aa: CASSPQTGQNQPQHF
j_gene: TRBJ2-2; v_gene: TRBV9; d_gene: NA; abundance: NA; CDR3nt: TGTGCCAGCAGCGTAGAGCGGAACACCGGGGAGCTGTTTTTT; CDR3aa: CASSVERNTGELFF
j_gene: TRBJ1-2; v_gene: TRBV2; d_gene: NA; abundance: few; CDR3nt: TGTGCCAGCAGCGCCGACAGAAACTATGGCTACACCTTC; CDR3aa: CASSADRNYGYTF